The source of this T cell receptor beta chain is a study of human T cells and chemical hapten exposure. This clonotype occurred many times. Using its own MiXCR run on the RACE reads, TCRdb lists one record per CDR3 protein. The table lists more than 55,000 distinct CDR3 sequences, roughly a tenth of them singletons, with 9.6% in the top ten. Noted time point: pre-sensitization, week 0. Specified treatment: therapeutic diphenylcyclopropenone sensitization with weekly scalp DPC. CDR3 size: 15 residues. V lost 6 bases, J lost 2 bases, and 5 bases stayed unmatched. The chain has TRBV12-3 or TRBV12-4 and TRBJ1-5; TRBD1 matches 9 bases. This receptor was obtained from a man between 40 and 49 years old with alopecia areata. Some clones in this sample may be carry-over from other donors' samples. This material consisted of whole blood, taken in connection with sensitization to the hapten diphenylcyclopropenone (DPC). CDR3 nucleotides: TGTGCCAGCAGGGGACAGGGCCATGGCAATCAGCCCCAGCATTTT. Translating it yields CASRGQGHGNQPQHF.